The rows below give T cell receptor beta chains drawn from one sample of a study of blood T cell repertoires in COVID-19. Data came from immunoSEQ multiplex PCR; TCRdb stores just in-frame clones and leaves some out. The sample shows fewer than 45,000 clones, under 85% of them seen only once. The sample comprised peripheral blood. The receptors here all came from a woman at least 80 years old with acute or convalescent COVID-19. Both conserved end residues are part of each CDR3. D genes are given only for firm matches. Not every row has a clone size; where given, it reads once, few, many or a size class.

>TRBD2|few|TRBV29-1|TRBJ2-7
CSVGGVAGASVYEQYF
TGCAGCGTTGGGGGGGTAGCGGGAGCGTCAGTCTACGAGCAGTACTTC
>.|once|TRBV5-1|TRBJ1-2
CASSLGRYYGYTF
TGCGCCAGCAGCTTGGGCAGATACTATGGCTACACCTTC
>TRBD1|.|TRBV5-1|TRBJ1-1
CASSLAVSGGTEAFF
TGCGCCAGCAGCTTGGCCGTATCAGGGGGCACTGAAGCTTTCTTT
>.|.|TRBV19|TRBJ2-2
CASSIDGGRRDYTGELFF
TGTGCCAGTAGTATAGATGGGGGGAGGAGGGACTACACCGGGGAGCTGTTTTTT
>.|once|TRBV27|TRBJ2-7
CASSLGAYEQYF
TGTGCCAGCAGTTTAGGGGCGTACGAGCAGTACTTC
>.|.|TRBV6-5|TRBJ2-7
CASPSDREGSYEQYF
TGTGCCAGCCCTTCGGACCGCGAGGGATCCTACGAGCAGTACTTC
>.|few|TRBV10-3|TRBJ2-7
CAIGSGSYEQYF
TGTGCCATCGGGTCGGGGTCCTACGAGCAGTACTTC
>.|.|TRBV6-5|TRBJ2-2
CASRPRASAGELFF
TGTGCCAGCAGACCCCGAGCTAGCGCCGGGGAGCTGTTTTTT
>TRBD2|.|TRBV3-1/TRBV3-2|TRBJ2-5
CASSQDGVSGRGRETQYF
TGTGCCAGCAGCCAAGATGGGGTTAGCGGGAGGGGGAGAGAGACCCAGTACTTC
>TRBD1|.|TRBV3-1/TRBV3-2|TRBJ1-5
CASSQGTGDGNQPQHF
TGTGCCAGCAGCCAAGGGACAGGGGATGGCAATCAGCCCCAGCATTTT
>.|once|TRBV7-9|TRBJ2-2
CASSPIHGVNTGELFF
TGTGCCAGCAGTCCCATCCACGGGGTTAACACCGGGGAGCTGTTTTTT
>TRBD2|.|TRBV6-5|TRBJ2-1
CASTESGLGGNEQFF
TGTGCCAGCACCGAGTCGGGACTAGGCGGCAATGAGCAGTTCTTC
>TRBD1|.|TRBV18|TRBJ2-7
CASSPSQGTYEQYF
TGTGCCAGCTCACCCTCACAGGGGACCTACGAGCAGTACTTC
>.|.|TRBV2|TRBJ1-1
CASNLGGGEVSTEAFF
TGTGCCAGCAATCTCGGGGGGGGCGAGGTCTCTACTGAAGCTTTCTTT
>.|once|TRBV15|TRBJ1-3
CATSRDAAGTIYF
TGTGCCACCAGCAGAGATGCCGCGGGCACCATATATTTT
>TRBD1|.|TRBV2|TRBJ2-7
CAIHRDREKIEDEQYF
TGTGCCATCCACCGGGACAGGGAGAAGATAGAGGACGAGCAGTACTTC
>.|.|TRBV7-8|TRBJ2-7
CASSSGHRYEQYF
TGTGCCAGCAGCTCCGGACACCGCTACGAGCAGTACTTC
>TRBD1|.|TRBV18|TRBJ1-3
CASSPGTASGNTIYF
TGTGCCAGCTCACCCGGGACAGCCTCTGGAAACACCATATATTTT
>TRBD1|.|TRBV6-6|TRBJ1-5
CASTGTVYQPQHF
TGTGCCAGCACCGGGACAGTGTACCAGCCCCAGCATTTT
>TRBD1|.|TRBV5-1|TRBJ1-1
CASRQGSIINTEAFF
TGCGCCAGTCGACAGGGAAGCATCATAAACACTGAAGCTTTCTTT
>TRBD1|.|TRBV10-3|TRBJ1-5
CAIRTGFDQPQHF
TGTGCCATCAGGACAGGGTTCGATCAGCCCCAGCATTTT
>TRBD1|.|TRBV4-2|TRBJ1-4
CASSQDLVRGQVSEKLFF
TGTGCCAGCAGCCAAGATCTTGTCCGGGGACAGGTGTCGGAAAAACTGTTTTTT
>TRBD2|.|TRBV27|TRBJ2-1
CASSPRLAGETEQFF
TGTGCCAGCAGCCCCCGACTAGCGGGAGAAACCGAGCAGTTCTTC
>TRBD1|.|TRBV10-3|TRBJ1-2
CAISPGQENGYTF
TGTGCCATCAGCCCGGGACAGGAGAATGGCTACACCTTC
>TRBD1|few|TRBV2|TRBJ1-6
CASHGQGVSPLHF
TGTGCCAGCCACGGACAGGGGGTTTCACCCCTCCACTTT
>TRBD2|.|TRBV9|TRBJ2-3
CASSVGPSGSTDTQYF
TGTGCCAGCAGCGTAGGTCCTAGCGGGAGCACAGATACGCAGTATTTT
>TRBD1|.|TRBV12-3/TRBV12-4|TRBJ1-2
CASSTGGTYGYTF
TGTGCCAGCAGCACAGGGGGCACCTATGGCTACACCTTC
>.|.|TRBV7-7|TRBJ2-3
CASSLFHTTDTQYF
TGTGCCAGCAGCTTATTCCACACCACAGATACGCAGTATTTT
>TRBD2|.|TRBV25-1|TRBJ2-1
CASSPGLAGYNEQFF
TGTGCCAGCTCCCCGGGACTAGCGGGCTACAATGAGCAGTTCTTC
>.|.|TRBV2|TRBJ2-7
CPSRGGQRGGSYEQYF
TGTCCCAGCAGGGGGGGGCAACGGGGGGGCTCCTACGAGCAGTACTTC
>TRBD1|.|TRBV10-2|TRBJ1-3
CATGDRGREGSGNTIYF
TGCGCCACCGGGGACAGGGGTCGCGAAGGATCTGGAAACACCATATATTTT
>.|.|TRBV5-4|TRBJ2-5
CASSPGRQETQYF
TGTGCCAGCAGTCCAGGGCGCCAAGAGACCCAGTACTTC
>TRBD1|once|TRBV6-5|TRBJ1-2
CASSPQGVGYGYTF
TGTGCCAGCAGCCCCCAGGGGGTTGGCTATGGCTACACCTTC
>TRBD1|once|TRBV2|TRBJ1-4
CASSDSQGYQEKLFF
TGTGCCAGCAGTGACTCACAGGGGTATCAGGAAAAACTGTTTTTT
>.|.|TRBV3-1/TRBV3-2|TRBJ2-7
CASSAGVGGQYF
TGTGCCAGCAGCGCCGGCGTGGGGGGGCAGTACTTC
>.|once|TRBV5-5|TRBJ2-4
CASSHTEAKNIQYF
TGTGCCAGCAGCCACACAGAGGCCAAAAACATTCAGTACTTC
>.|.|TRBV9|TRBJ2-7
CASNLRETSSYEQYF
TGTGCCAGCAACCTAAGGGAGACAAGCTCCTACGAGCAGTACTTC
>TRBD2|.|TRBV27|TRBJ2-7
CASSRTSFYEQYF
TGTGCCTCCTCCAGGACTAGCTTTTACGAGCAGTACTTC
>TRBD2|.|TRBV30|TRBJ2-7
CAWSVGGGLAGISYEQYF
TGTGCCTGGAGCGTAGGGGGGGGACTAGCGGGAATCTCCTACGAGCAGTACTTC
>.|once|TRBV20-1|TRBJ2-1
CSARGLDEQFF
TGCAGTGCTAGAGGGCTAGATGAGCAGTTCTTC
>.|.|TRBV15|TRBJ2-7
CATSTLARDEQYF
TGTGCCACCAGCACCCTCGCCAGGGACGAGCAGTACTTC
>.|.|TRBV18|TRBJ2-1
CASSPRSLAGNEQFF
TGTGCCAGCTCACCAAGGTCACTAGCTGGCAATGAGCAGTTCTTC
>.|.|TRBV10-3|TRBJ1-6
CAISVDMVGSPLHF
TGTGCCATCAGTGTCGACATGGTCGGCTCACCCCTCCACTTT
>.|.|TRBV2|TRBJ2-2
CASKPGAGELFF
TGTGCCAGCAAACCGGGAGCCGGGGAGCTGTTTTTT
>.|few|TRBV7-7|TRBJ2-2
CAPHTGTSNTGELFF
TGTGCCCCCCACACCGGGACATCGAACACCGGGGAGCTGTTTTTT
>.|.|TRBV6-6|TRBJ2-7
CASSFGSSYEQYF
TGTGCCAGCAGTTTCGGTAGCTCCTACGAGCAGTACTTC
>.|once|TRBV24-1|TRBJ2-1
CATSDSLYPGHSYNEQFF
TGTGCCACCAGTGACTCCTTATATCCGGGACACTCTTACAATGAGCAGTTCTTC
>.|.|TRBV1|TRBJ1-5
CTSSQVGLDRGSGGWNQPQHF
TGCACCAGCAGCCAAGTAGGACTGGACAGGGGAAGTGGTGGATGGAATCAGCCCCAGCATTTT
>.|.|TRBV5-1|TRBJ2-7
CASSLVGPYEQYF
TGCGCCAGCAGCTTGGTGGGGCCCTACGAGCAGTACTTC
>TRBD1|.|TRBV5-1|TRBJ2-7
CASSFGQGPYEQYF
TGCGCCAGCAGCTTCGGACAGGGGCCCTACGAGCAGTACTTC
>TRBD1|once|TRBV5-1|TRBJ1-4
CASHTGQGNHEKLFF
TGCGCCAGCCACACGGGACAGGGGAACCATGAAAAACTGTTTTTT
>.|.|TRBV7-2|TRBJ1-5
CASSTNGGDQPQHF
TGTGCCAGCAGCACCAATGGGGGGGACCAGCCCCAGCATTTT
>TRBD2|.|TRBV24-1|TRBJ2-3
CATSSGSTTDTQYF
TGTGCCACCAGTAGCGGGAGTACCACAGATACGCAGTATTTT
>TRBD2|.|TRBV19|TRBJ2-2
CASSPGLARTFTGELFF
TGTGCCAGTAGTCCCGGACTAGCCCGGACTTTTACCGGGGAGCTGTTTTTT
>TRBD1|.|TRBV20-1|TRBJ2-7
CSASTFGTGVSPPKGRYYEQYF
TGCAGTGCTAGTACGTTTGGGACAGGAGTGAGCCCGCCCAAGGGTCGATACTACGAGCAGTACTTC